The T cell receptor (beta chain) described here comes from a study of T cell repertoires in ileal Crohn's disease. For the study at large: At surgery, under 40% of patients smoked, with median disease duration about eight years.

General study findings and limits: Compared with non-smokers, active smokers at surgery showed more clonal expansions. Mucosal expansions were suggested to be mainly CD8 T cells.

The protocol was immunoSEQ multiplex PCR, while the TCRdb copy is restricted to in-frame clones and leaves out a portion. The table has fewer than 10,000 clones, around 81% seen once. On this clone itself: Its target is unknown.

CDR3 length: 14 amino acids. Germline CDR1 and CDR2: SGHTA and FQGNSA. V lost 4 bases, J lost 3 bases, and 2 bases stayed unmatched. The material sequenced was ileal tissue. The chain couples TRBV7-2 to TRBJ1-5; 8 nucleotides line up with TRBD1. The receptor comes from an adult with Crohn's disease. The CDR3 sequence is CASSSTGANQPQHF. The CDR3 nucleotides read TGTGCCAGCAGCTCGACAGGGGCCAATCAGCCCCAGCATTTT.